This record covers a single T cell receptor beta chain. The sample is drawn from a study of blood T cell repertoires in COVID-19. Overall study context: COVID-19 samples from acute and convalescent phases originated in the United States, Italy and Spain.

Trimming removed 3 bases at V and 6 bases at J, with 8 bases between. From germline, CDR1 is SGHTA and CDR2 FQGNSA. This CDR3 is 12 amino acids long. The assay was immunoSEQ multiplex PCR, and TCRdb's table has in-frame clones only and misses some. The data contain under 200,000 clones, about 86% of them singletons. The receptor's source is a woman aged 60-75 years with COVID-19, enrolled during active disease. The sample taken for sequencing was peripheral blood. This chain joins TRBV7-2 and TRBJ1-1; no reliable D call. The CDR3 sequence: CASSFGWSEAFF. The CDR3 DNA reads as TGTGCCAGCAGCTTCGGGTGGTCTGAAGCTTTCTTT.